This T cell receptor beta chain was sequenced for a study of regulatory T cells in long-lasting Graves disease. Across the study: Persistent cases were those of Graves' disease that involved over 5 years of antithyroid drugs with positive TSH receptor antibodies. General study findings and limits: Thyroid tissue was not studied; only peripheral blood was. TCR diversity was lower in persistent Graves' patients (versus newly diagnosed ones).

As for time point: persistent/refractory GD, antithyroid drugs over 5 years with positive TRAb. Scientists built the TCR library using RNA that was extracted from PBMCs. There are 11 residues in the CDR3. V lost 10 bases and J 1 base, leaving 7 bases between the germline ends. Germline lookup yields CDR1 SNHLY and CDR2 FYNNEI. Investigators prepared the TCR beta libraries by applying iRepertoire HTBI primers and Arm-PCR of CDR3 regions. TCRdb itself ran the multiplex PCR reads through MiXCR, one entry per CDR3 protein. The data show 600,000 to 800,000 distinct CDR3 sequences, about 32% seen once. This clonotype was seen many times. Antigen specificity is unknown.

The sample in question was peripheral blood mononuclear cells (PBMCs), obtained when the disease was refractory, from a patient treated with antithyroid drugs. This TCR was recovered from a female donor with Graves disease. V gene TRBV2 combines with J gene TRBJ1-1; D is uncertain. CDR3 coding DNA: TGTGCCATCGGCGGGAACACTGAAGCTTTCTTT. Translating gives CAIGGNTEAFF. The full variable domain, its missing parts supplied by reference TRBV2 and TRBJ1-1, is EPEVTQTPSHQVTQMGQEVILRCVPISNHLYFYWYRQILGQKVEFLVSFYNNEISEKSEIFDDQFSVERPDGSNFTLKIRSTKLEDSAMYFCAIGGNTEAFFGQGTRLTVV.